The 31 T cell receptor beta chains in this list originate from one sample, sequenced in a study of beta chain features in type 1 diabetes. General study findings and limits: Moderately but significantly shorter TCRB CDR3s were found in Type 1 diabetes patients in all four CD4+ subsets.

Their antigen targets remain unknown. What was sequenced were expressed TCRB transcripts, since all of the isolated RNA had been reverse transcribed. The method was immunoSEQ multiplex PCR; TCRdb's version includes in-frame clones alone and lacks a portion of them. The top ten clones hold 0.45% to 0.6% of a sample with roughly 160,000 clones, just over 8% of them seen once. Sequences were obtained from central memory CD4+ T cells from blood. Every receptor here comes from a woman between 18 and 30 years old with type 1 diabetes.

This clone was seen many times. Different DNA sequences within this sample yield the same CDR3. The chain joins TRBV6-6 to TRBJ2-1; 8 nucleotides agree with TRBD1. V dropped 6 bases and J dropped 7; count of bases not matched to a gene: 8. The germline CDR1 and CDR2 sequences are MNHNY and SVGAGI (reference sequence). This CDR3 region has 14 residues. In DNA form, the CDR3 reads TGTGCCAGCAGGCCCGGGACAGGAGGGAATGAGCAGTTCTTC. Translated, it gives CASRPGTGGNEQFF.

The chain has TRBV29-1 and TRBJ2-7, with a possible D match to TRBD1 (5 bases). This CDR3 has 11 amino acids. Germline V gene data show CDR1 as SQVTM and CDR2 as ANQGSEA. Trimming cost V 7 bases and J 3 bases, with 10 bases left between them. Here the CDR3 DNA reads TGCAGCGCTCAAGGACACTACGAGCAGTACTTC. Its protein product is CSAQGHYEQYF.

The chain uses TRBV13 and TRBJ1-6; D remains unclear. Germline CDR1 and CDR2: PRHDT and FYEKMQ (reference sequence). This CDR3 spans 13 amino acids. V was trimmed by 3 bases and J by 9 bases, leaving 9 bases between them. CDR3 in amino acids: CASSLKRVSPLHF. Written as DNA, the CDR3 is TGTGCCAGCAGCTTGAAGAGGGTTTCACCCCTCCACTTT. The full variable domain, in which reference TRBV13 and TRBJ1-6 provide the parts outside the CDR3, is AAGVIQSPRHLIKEKRETATLKCYPIPRHDTVYWYQQGPGQDPQFLISFYEKMQSDKGSIPDRFSAQQFSDYHSELNMSSLELGDSALYFCASSLKRVSPLHFGNGTRLTVT.

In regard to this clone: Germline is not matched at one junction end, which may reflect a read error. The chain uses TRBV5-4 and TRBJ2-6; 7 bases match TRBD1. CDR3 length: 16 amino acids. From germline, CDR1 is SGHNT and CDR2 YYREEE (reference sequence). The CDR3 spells CASSQVGQYGANVLTF. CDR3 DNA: TGCGCCAGCAGCCAAGTGGGACAGTATGGGGCCAACGTCCTGACTTTC.

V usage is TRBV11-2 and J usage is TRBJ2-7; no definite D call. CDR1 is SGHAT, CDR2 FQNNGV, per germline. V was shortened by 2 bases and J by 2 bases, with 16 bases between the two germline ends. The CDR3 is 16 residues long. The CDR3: CASSLMRQHPTYEQYF. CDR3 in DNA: TGTGCCAGCAGCTTAATGAGGCAGCACCCTACCTACGAGCAGTACTTC.

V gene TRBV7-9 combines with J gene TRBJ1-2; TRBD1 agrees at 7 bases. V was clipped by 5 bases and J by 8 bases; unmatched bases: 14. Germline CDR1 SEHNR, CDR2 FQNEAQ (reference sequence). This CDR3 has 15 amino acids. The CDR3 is CASSQDGRGLDGYTF. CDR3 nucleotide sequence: TGTGCCAGCAGCCAAGACGGAAGGGGGCTCGACGGCTACACCTTC.

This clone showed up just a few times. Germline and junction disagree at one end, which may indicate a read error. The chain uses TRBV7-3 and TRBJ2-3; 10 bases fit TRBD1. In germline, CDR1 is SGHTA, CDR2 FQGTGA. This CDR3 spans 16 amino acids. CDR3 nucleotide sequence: TGTGCCAGCAGCCTAACCGGGACAGGGGGCACAGATACGCAGTATTTT. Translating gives CASSLTGTGGTDTQYF. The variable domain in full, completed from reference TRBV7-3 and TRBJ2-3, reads GAGVSQTPSNKVTEKGKYVELRCDPISGHTALYWYRQSLGQGPEFLIYFQGTGAADDSGLPNDRFFAVRPEGSVSTLKIQRTERGDSAVYLCASSLTGTGGTDTQYFGPGTRLTVL.

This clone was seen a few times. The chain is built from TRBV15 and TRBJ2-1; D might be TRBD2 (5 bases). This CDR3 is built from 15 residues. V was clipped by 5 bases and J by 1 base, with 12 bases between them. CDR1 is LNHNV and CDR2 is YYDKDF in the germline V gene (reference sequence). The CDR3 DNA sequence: TGTGCCACCAGCCCCTCCGGGATGTCCTACAATGAGCAGTTCTTC. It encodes CATSPSGMSYNEQFF.

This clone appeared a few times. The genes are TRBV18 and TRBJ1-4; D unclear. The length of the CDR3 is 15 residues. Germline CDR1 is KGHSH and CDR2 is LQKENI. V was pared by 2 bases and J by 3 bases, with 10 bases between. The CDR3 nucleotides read TGTGCCAGCTCACCATTTGACAACGCTAATGAAAAACTGTTTTTT. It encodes CASSPFDNANEKLFF. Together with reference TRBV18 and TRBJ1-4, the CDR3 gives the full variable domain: NAGVMQNPRHLVRRRGQEARLRCSPMKGHSHVYWYRQLPEEGLKFMVYLQKENIIDESGMPKERFSAEFPKEGPSILRIQQVVRGDSAAYFCASSPFDNANEKLFFGSGTQLSVL.

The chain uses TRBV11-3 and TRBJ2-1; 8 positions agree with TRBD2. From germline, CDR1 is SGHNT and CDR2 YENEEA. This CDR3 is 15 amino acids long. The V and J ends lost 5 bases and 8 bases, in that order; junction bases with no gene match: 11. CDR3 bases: TGTGCCAGCAGCCGGGGGAACGCGGGGGGCGATGAGCAGTTCTTC. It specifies CASSRGNAGGDEQFF.

CDR3: CASSLESTFSGNTIYF. The CDR3 bases are TGTGCCAGCAGCTTAGAGAGCACCTTCTCTGGAAACACCATATATTTT. This chain links TRBV11-3 with TRBJ1-3; D is uncertain. The CDR3 is 16 residues long. V was clipped by 0 bases and J by 0 bases, with 9 bases between them. Looked up from germline, CDR1 is SGHNT and CDR2 is YENEEA. Complete variable domain (other parts from reference TRBV11-3 and TRBJ1-3): EAGVVQSPRYKIIEKKQPVAFWCNPISGHNTLYWYLQNLGQGPELLIRYENEEAVDDSQLPKDRFSAERLKGVDSTLKIQPAELGDSAVYLCASSLESTFSGNTIYFGEGSWLTVV.

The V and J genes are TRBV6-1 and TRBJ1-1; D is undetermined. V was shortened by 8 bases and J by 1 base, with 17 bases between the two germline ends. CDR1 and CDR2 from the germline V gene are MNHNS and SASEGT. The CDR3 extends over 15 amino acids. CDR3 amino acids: CASGPINRGNTEAFF. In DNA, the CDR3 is TGTGCCAGCGGCCCCATAAACCGGGGGAACACTGAAGCTTTCTTT.

CDR3 sequence reads: CASSHPGTETYEQYF. CDR3 nucleotide sequence: TGTGCCAGCAGCCACCCCGGGACTGAAACCTACGAGCAGTACTTC. This rearrangement joins TRBV6-6 to TRBJ2-7; a possible D gene is TRBD2 (6 bases). Germline V gene data show CDR1 as MNHNY and CDR2 as SVGAGI (reference sequence). The CDR3 has 15 amino acids. The V gene lost 6 bases and the J gene lost 2 bases, with 17 bases spanning the gap.

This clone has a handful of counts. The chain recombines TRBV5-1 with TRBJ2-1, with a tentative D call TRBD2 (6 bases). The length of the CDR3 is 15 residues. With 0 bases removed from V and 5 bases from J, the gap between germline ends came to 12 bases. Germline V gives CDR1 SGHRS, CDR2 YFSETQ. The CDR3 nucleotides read TGCGCCAGCAGCTTGGTCCGGGAGCCCCACAATGAGCAGTTCTTC. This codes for CASSLVREPHNEQFF.

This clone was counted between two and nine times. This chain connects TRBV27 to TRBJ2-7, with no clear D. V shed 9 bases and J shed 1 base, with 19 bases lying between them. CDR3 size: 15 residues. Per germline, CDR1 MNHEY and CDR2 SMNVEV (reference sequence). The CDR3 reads CASRSLVQRSYEQYF. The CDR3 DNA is TGTGCCAGTAGATCCCTGGTGCAGCGTTCCTACGAGCAGTACTTC.

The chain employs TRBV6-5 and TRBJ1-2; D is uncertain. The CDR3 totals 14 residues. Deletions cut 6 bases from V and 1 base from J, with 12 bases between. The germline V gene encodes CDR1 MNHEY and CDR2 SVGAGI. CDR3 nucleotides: TGTGCCAGCAGCCGGGTGGCAGATAACTATGGCTACACCTTC. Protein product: CASSRVADNYGYTF.

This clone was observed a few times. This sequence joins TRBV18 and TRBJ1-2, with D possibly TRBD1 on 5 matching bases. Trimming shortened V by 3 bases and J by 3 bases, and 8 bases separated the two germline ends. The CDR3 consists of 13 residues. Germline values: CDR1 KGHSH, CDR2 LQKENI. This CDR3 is CASSPGGDYGYTF. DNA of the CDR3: TGTGCCAGCTCACCGGGGGGAGACTATGGCTACACCTTC.

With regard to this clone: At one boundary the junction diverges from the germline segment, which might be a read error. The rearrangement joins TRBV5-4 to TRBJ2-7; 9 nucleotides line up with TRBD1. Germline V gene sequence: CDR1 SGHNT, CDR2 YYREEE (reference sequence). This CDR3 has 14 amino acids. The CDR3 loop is CASTTDRGPYEQYF. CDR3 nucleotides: TGTGCAAGCACAACGGACAGGGGCCCTTACGAGCAGTACTTC.

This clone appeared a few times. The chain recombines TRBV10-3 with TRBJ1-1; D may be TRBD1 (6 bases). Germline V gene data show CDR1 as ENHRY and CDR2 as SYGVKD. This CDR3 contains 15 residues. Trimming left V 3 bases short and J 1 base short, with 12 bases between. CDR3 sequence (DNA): TGTGCCATCAGTGACGGAGTCAGGGGGAACACTGAAGCTTTCTTT. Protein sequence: CAISDGVRGNTEAFF.

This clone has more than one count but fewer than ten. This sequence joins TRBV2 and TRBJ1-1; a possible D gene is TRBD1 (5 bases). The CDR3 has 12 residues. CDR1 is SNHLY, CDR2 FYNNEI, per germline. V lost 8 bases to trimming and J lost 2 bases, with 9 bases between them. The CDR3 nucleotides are TGTGCCAGCCTTCAGGGAAACACTGAAGCTTTCTTT. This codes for CASLQGNTEAFF. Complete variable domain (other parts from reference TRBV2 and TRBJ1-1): EPEVTQTPSHQVTQMGQEVILRCVPISNHLYFYWYRQILGQKVEFLVSFYNNEISEKSEIFDDQFSVERPDGSNFTLKIRSTKLEDSAMYFCASLQGNTEAFFGQGTRLTVV.

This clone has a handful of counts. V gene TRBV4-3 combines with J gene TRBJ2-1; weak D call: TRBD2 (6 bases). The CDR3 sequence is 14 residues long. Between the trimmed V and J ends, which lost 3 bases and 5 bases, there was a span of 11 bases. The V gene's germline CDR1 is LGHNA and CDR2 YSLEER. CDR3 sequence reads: CASSQEGWHNEQFF. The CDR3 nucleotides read TGCGCCAGCAGCCAGGAGGGGTGGCACAATGAGCAGTTCTTC.

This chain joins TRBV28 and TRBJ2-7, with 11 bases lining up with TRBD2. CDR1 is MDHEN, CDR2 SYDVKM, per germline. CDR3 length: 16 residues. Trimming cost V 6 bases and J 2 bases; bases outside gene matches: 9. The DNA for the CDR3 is TGTGCCAGCAGCCAGCCGGGGACTAGCGGAACCTACGAGCAGTACTTC. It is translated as CASSQPGTSGTYEQYF.

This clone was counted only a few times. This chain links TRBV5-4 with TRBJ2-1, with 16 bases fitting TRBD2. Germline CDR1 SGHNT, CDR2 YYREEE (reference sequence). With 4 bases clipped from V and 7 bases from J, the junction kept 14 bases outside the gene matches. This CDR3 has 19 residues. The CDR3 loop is CASSGGSPGLAGGLNEQFF. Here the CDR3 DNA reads TGTGCCAGCAGCGGGGGGAGTCCGGGACTAGCGGGAGGGCTGAATGAGCAGTTCTTC.

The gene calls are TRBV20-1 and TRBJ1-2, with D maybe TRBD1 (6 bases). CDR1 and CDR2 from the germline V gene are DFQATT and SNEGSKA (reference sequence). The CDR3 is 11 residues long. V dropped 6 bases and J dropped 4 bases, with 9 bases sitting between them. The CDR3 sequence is CSATGSYGYTF. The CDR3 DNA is TGCAGTGCCACAGGGAGCTATGGCTACACCTTC.

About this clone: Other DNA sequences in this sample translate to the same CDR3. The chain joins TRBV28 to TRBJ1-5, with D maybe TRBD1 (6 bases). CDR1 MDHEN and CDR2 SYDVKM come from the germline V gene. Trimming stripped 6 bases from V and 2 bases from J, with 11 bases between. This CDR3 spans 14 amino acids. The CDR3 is CASSPGQRNQPQHF. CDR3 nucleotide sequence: TGTGCCAGCAGCCCTGGACAGCGCAATCAGCCCCAGCATTTT.

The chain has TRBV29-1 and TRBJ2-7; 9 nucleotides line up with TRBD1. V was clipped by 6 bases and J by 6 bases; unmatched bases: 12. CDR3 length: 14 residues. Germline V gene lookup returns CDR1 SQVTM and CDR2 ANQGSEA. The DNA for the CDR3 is TGCAGCGTGATATGGGACAGGGTTTTCGGCGAGCAGTACTTC. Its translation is CSVIWDRVFGEQYF.

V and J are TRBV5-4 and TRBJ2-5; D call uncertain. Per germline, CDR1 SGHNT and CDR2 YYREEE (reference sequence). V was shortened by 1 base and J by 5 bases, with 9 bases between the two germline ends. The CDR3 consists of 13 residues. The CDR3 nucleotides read TGTGCCAGCAGCTTGTCTTACACGGAGACCCAGTACTTC. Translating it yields CASSLSYTETQYF.

Here the CDR3 reads CASSQERPDRRNTEAFF. In nucleotides, the CDR3 is TGCGCCAGCAGCCAAGAGCGCCCTGACAGACGGAACACTGAAGCTTTCTTT. The chain is built from TRBV4-3 and TRBJ1-1; a possible D gene is TRBD1 (5 bases). V dropped 0 bases and J dropped 1 base, with 15 bases sitting between them. From germline, CDR1 is LGHNA and CDR2 YSLEER. This CDR3 contains 17 residues.

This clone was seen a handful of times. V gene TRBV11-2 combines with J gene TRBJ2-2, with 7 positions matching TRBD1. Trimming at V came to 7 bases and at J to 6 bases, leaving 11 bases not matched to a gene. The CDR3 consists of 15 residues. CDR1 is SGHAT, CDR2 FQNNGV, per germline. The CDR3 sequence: CASTIQGLSAGELFF. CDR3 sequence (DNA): TGTGCCAGCACCATACAGGGGTTGTCCGCCGGGGAGCTGTTTTTT.

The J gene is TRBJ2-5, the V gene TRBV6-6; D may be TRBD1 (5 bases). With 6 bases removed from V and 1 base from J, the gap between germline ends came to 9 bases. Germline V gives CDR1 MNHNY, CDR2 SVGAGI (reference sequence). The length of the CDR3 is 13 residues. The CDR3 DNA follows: TGTGCCAGCAGGTCGACAGCCCAAGAGACCCAGTACTTC. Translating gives CASRSTAQETQYF.

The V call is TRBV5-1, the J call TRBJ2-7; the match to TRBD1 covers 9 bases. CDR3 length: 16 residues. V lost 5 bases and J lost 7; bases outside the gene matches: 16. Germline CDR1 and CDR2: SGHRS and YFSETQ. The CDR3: CASRQSPGQGLGEQYF. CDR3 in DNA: TGCGCCAGCAGACAATCCCCGGGACAGGGTCTAGGTGAGCAGTACTTC.